One and the same sample provided the 29 T cell receptor beta chains below, sequenced in a study of blood T cell repertoires in COVID-19. Only in-frame clones appear in the TCRdb table, and some are missing; sequencing was by immunoSEQ multiplex PCR. Seen here are roughly 350,000 clones, around 90% observed once, and the top ten hold around 3.5%. Sequencing was done on a sample of peripheral blood. The receptors originated from a woman aged 18-29 years who had recovered from COVID-19.

J is TRBJ1-1 and V is TRBV7-2; TRBD1 might be the D (6 bases). V lost 5 bases and J lost 4, with 17 bases in between. CDR3 length: 15 amino acids. CDR1 and CDR2 (germline): SGHTA, FQGNSA. The CDR3 nucleotides read TGTGCCAGCAGCCGTAAGACAGGAGGAGCCACTGAAGCTTTCTTT. Translation gives CASSRKTGGATEAFF.

The chain employs TRBV6-6 and TRBJ2-1; 7 nucleotides align to TRBD2. This CDR3 spans 14 amino acids. Germline assignment: CDR1 MNHNY and CDR2 SVGAGI (reference sequence). V trimming: 3 bases; J trimming: 8 bases; junction bases outside the gene matches: 7. The CDR3 loop reads CASSYFVAGYEQFF. As DNA, the CDR3 is TGTGCCAGCAGTTATTTCGTAGCGGGTTATGAGCAGTTCTTC.

V gene TRBV11-2 combines with J gene TRBJ2-2; D is possibly TRBD1 (5 bases). The ends were cut back, 5 bases at V and 1 base at J, with 11 bases in the middle. This CDR3 comprises 15 residues. The germline CDR1 and CDR2 sequences are SGHAT and FQNNGV. This CDR3 reads CASSRGLENTGELFF. As DNA, the CDR3 is TGTGCCAGCAGCAGGGGATTGGAGAACACCGGGGAGCTGTTTTTT.

The rearrangement links TRBV28 to TRBJ1-2; perhaps TRBD1 as D (5 bases). Trimming took off 4 bases at V and 7 bases at J, with 13 bases between the two ends. There are 13 residues in the CDR3. Germline V lookup: CDR1 MDHEN, CDR2 SYDVKM. The CDR3 spells CASSSNPGLGYTF. Here the CDR3 DNA reads TGTGCCAGCAGTTCAAACCCGGGACTTGGCTACACCTTC.

V is TRBV30 and J is TRBJ2-1; TRBD1 matches 7 bases. This CDR3 contains 14 residues. Unmatched junction bases numbered 5, after V lost 4 bases and J lost 2 bases. Germline V lookup: CDR1 GTSNPN, CDR2 SVGIG (reference sequence). The CDR3 spells CAWNSGQPYNEQFF. Here the CDR3 DNA reads TGTGCCTGGAACTCGGGACAGCCCTACAATGAGCAGTTCTTC.

In its sample, this clone was seen once. CDR3 amino acids: CASSLSGSSSYNEQFF. CDR3 coding DNA: TGCGCCAGCAGCTTGTCCGGGAGTAGTTCCTACAATGAGCAGTTCTTC. This sequence joins TRBV5-1 and TRBJ2-1; perhaps TRBD2 as D (6 bases). Trimming shortened V by 1 base and J by 1 base, and 12 bases separated the two germline ends. CDR1 and CDR2 from the germline V gene are SGHRS and YFSETQ. The CDR3 sequence is 16 residues long.

This chain connects TRBV5-1 to TRBJ1-1; D not resolved. Per the germline V gene, CDR1 is SGHRS and CDR2 is YFSETQ. This CDR3 spans 16 amino acids. Trimming pared 0 bases from V and 7 bases from J, leaving 19 bases between. For the CDR3, the DNA is TGCGCCAGCAGCTTGGGCTTTATAAGTGAAGCCCTTGAAGCTTTCTTT. It yields the protein CASSLGFISEALEAFF.

The chain has TRBV6-6 and TRBJ1-2; 7 positions match TRBD1. Germline CDR1 MNHNY, CDR2 SVGAGI (reference sequence). V was pared by 5 bases and J by 3 bases, with 9 bases of the junction left unmatched. The CDR3 is made up of 15 amino acids. This CDR3 is CASSTRQGVHYGYTF. The CDR3 region has the DNA TGTGCCAGCAGTACCCGACAGGGCGTCCACTATGGCTACACCTTC.

For the CDR3, the DNA is TGTGCTTCTAGGAGGGCCGGAGAGACCCAGTACTTC. It specifies CASRRAGETQYF. The V gene is TRBV12-3 or TRBV12-4, the J gene TRBJ2-5, with D perhaps TRBD2 (6 bases). This CDR3 contains 12 residues.

This chain uses TRBV11-2 with TRBJ2-6; no clear D. CDR1 and CDR2 (germline): SGHAT, FQNNGV. The CDR3 totals 13 residues. Trimming removed 5 bases at V and 1 base at J, with 3 bases between. CDR3 nucleotide sequence: TGTGCCAGCAGCGCGTCTGGGGCCAACGTCCTGACTTTC. It is translated as CASSASGANVLTF.

This chain links TRBV27 with TRBJ1-1; 10 nucleotides agree with TRBD1. Germline V gene sequence: CDR1 MNHEY, CDR2 SMNVEV (reference sequence). This CDR3 is built from 18 residues. The V gene end was trimmed by 4 bases and the J gene end by 1 base; junction bases not matched to a gene: 12. In DNA, the CDR3 is TGTGCCAGCAGTTCCGACAGGGGGCGCGTCGAAAGGAACACTGAAGCTTTCTTT. Translating gives CASSSDRGRVERNTEAFF.

This clone was seen a single time. This rearrangement joins TRBV19 to TRBJ2-4, with 10 nucleotides matching TRBD2. Germline V gene sequence: CDR1 LNHDA, CDR2 SQIVND (reference sequence). V lost 4 bases to trimming and J lost 0 bases; unmatched junction nucleotides: 9. The length of the CDR3 is 18 residues. The CDR3 loop reads CASSTLAGDFLAKNIQYF. As DNA, the CDR3 is TGTGCCAGTAGTACCCTAGCGGGAGACTTCTTAGCCAAAAACATTCAGTACTTC. The entire variable domain, with the rest obtained from reference TRBV19 and TRBJ2-4, is as follows: DGGITQSPKYLFRKEGQNVTLSCEQNLNHDAMYWYRQDPGQGLRLIYYSQIVNDFQKGDIAEGYSVSREKKESFPLTVTSAQKNPTAFYLCASSTLAGDFLAKNIQYFGAGTRLSVL.

Turning to this clone: One end of the junction fails to match germline, which may point to a read error. The chain joins TRBV7-2 to TRBJ1-2; TRBD1 agrees at 8 bases. The CDR3 totals 12 residues. Per the germline V gene, CDR1 is SGHTA and CDR2 is FQGNSA. The CDR3 region is CASSLDRGGYTF. CDR3 coding DNA: TGTGCCAGCAGTTTAGACAGGGGAGGCTACACCTTC.

V gene TRBV27 combines with J gene TRBJ2-3, with TRBD1 matching over 9 bases. In germline, CDR1 is MNHEY, CDR2 SMNVEV (reference sequence). Unmatched junction bases numbered 5, after V lost 3 bases and J lost 4 bases. CDR3 size: 15 residues. The CDR3 DNA sequence: TGTGCCAGCAGTTTTAGGGACAGGGACGCAGATACGCAGTATTTT. Translated, it gives CASSFRDRDADTQYF.

The chain combines TRBV6-5 with TRBJ2-5, with TRBD1 matching over 7 bases. V lost 6 bases and J lost 5; bases outside the gene matches: 6. Germline loops: CDR1 MNHEY, CDR2 SVGAGI. The CDR3 loop spans 13 amino acids. DNA of the CDR3: TGTGCCAGCAGCCTGGACAGGTTCGAGACCCAGTACTTC. It codes for CASSLDRFETQYF.

The chain combines TRBV19 with TRBJ1-5, with D unresolved. Germline lookup yields CDR1 LNHDA and CDR2 SQIVND (reference sequence). The CDR3 totals 14 residues. The V and J ends lost 7 bases and 3 bases respectively, with 13 bases between them. CDR3: CASTPRPYNQPQHF. CDR3 nucleotides: TGTGCCAGTACCCCCCGCCCCTACAATCAGCCCCAGCATTTT.

This chain connects TRBV12-3 or TRBV12-4 to TRBJ2-7, with TRBD1 matching over 7 bases. The CDR3 length is 12 residues. Germline trimming cut 6 bases from V and 6 bases from J; bases unmatched to any gene: 5. The CDR3 region is CASRRGPGEQYV. The CDR3 DNA reads TGTGCCAGCAGGAGGGGGCCCGGCGAGCAGTACGTC.

The CDR3 reads CASSPDAVNNMRDTQYF. The CDR3 bases are TGTGCCAGCTCACCAGATGCAGTCAATAATATGCGGGATACGCAGTATTTT. The J gene is TRBJ2-3, the V gene TRBV18; no definite D call. Germline V gives CDR1 KGHSH, CDR2 LQKENI. The CDR3 consists of 17 residues. Deletions cut 2 bases from V and 6 bases from J, with 21 bases between.

This clone was seen once. This chain uses TRBV4-3 with TRBJ2-3; 8 nucleotides match TRBD2. The V segment lost 0 bases and the J segment 5 bases; nucleotides outside the gene matches: 7. Per germline, CDR1 LGHNA and CDR2 YSLEER. The CDR3 contains 16 residues. CDR3 protein: CASSQDLGAGGDTQYF. The CDR3 nucleotides read TGCGCCAGCAGCCAAGATCTCGGGGCGGGAGGAGATACGCAGTATTTT.

The rearrangement links TRBV18 to TRBJ1-5; D may be TRBD1 (5 bases). The CDR3 runs to 13 residues. Trimming cost V 8 bases and J 4 bases, with 12 bases left between them. The germline gives CDR1 KGHSH, CDR2 LQKENI. The CDR3 bases are TGTGCCAGCGCCCGGACAACTAATCAGCCCCAGCATTTT. Its protein is CASARTTNQPQHF.

The chain employs TRBV5-1 and TRBJ2-3; 12 bases align to TRBD1. Trimming at V came to 3 bases and at J to 1 base, leaving 6 bases not matched to a gene. The CDR3 has 17 residues. Germline assignment: CDR1 SGHRS and CDR2 YFSETQ. The CDR3 sequence: CASSYGTGGVGTDTQYF. The CDR3 coding sequence is TGCGCCAGCAGCTACGGGACAGGGGGCGTCGGCACAGATACGCAGTATTTT.

The CDR3 reads CASSNTGGTEAFF. The CDR3 region has the DNA TGTGCCAGCAGTAATACAGGGGGCACTGAAGCTTTCTTT. The chain recombines TRBV6-6 with TRBJ1-1; 8 bases match TRBD1. The CDR3 consists of 13 residues. Germline V lookup: CDR1 MNHNY, CDR2 SVGAGI (reference sequence). J was trimmed by 4 bases and V by 5 bases; bases with no gene match: 3.

V is TRBV24-1 and J is TRBJ2-5, with D maybe TRBD1 (6 bases). Between the trimmed V and J ends, which lost 3 bases and 7 bases, there was a span of 20 bases. The CDR3 has 16 residues. CDR1 and CDR2 from the germline V gene are KGHDR and SFDVKD. In DNA, the CDR3 is TGTGCCACCAGTGATCCCACAGGGTATGGAGGAGGGACCCAGTACTTC. Its translation is CATSDPTGYGGGTQYF.

The genes are TRBV11-2 and TRBJ1-3; 10 bases line up with TRBD1. There are 18 residues in the CDR3. Germline V gives CDR1 SGHAT, CDR2 FQNNGV. Trimming removed 6 bases from V and 0 bases from J; junction bases left unmatched: 11. Written as DNA, the CDR3 is TGTGCCAGCAGGGATCCGGGACAGGGGCTTAGCTCTGGAAACACCATATATTTT. Its translation: CASRDPGQGLSSGNTIYF.

This clone is a singleton in its sample. The V call is TRBV7-2, the J call TRBJ1-5, with no clear D. Germline assignment: CDR1 SGHTA and CDR2 FQGNSA. V lost 5 bases, J lost 6 bases, and 17 bases lay in between. CDR3 size: 15 residues. The CDR3 DNA sequence: TGTGCCAGCAGCAAAACCTCGGGAAGGAGTCAGCCCCAGCATTTT. Encoded protein: CASSKTSGRSQPQHF.

The V and J genes are TRBV7-2 and TRBJ1-2; 9 positions match TRBD1. The CDR3 length is 14 residues. The junction had 6 bases not matched to a gene; V was cut back by 5 bases and J by 5 bases. Germline CDR1 is SGHTA and CDR2 is FQGNSA. CDR3 protein: CASSQMTGGYGYTF. The DNA of the CDR3 is TGTGCCAGCAGCCAGATGACAGGGGGATATGGCTACACCTTC.

This chain joins TRBV5-1 and TRBJ2-5; the D is unclear. Germline V gene lookup returns CDR1 SGHRS and CDR2 YFSETQ. CDR3 length: 15 amino acids. Trimming pared 1 base from V and 0 bases from J, leaving 10 bases between. This CDR3 is CASSLQYRDQETQYF. Here the CDR3 DNA reads TGCGCCAGCAGCTTGCAGTATCGGGACCAAGAGACCCAGTACTTC.

This clone has a single count. The chain recombines TRBV9 with TRBJ1-1; D perhaps matches TRBD1 (6 bases). V was trimmed by 4 bases and J by 0 bases, leaving 13 bases between them. CDR3 length equals 15 residues. Germline-derived CDR1 and CDR2 are SGDLS and YYNGEE. This CDR3 is CASSSPGQLNTEAFF. In nucleotides, the CDR3 is TGTGCCAGCAGCTCACCGGGACAACTGAACACTGAAGCTTTCTTT.

The chain uses TRBV6-2 or TRBV6-3 and TRBJ2-2, with TRBD1 matching 8 bases. The CDR3 extends over 15 amino acids. Losses at the gene ends were 6 bases for V and 6 bases for J; bases not matched to a gene: 9. CDR1 is MNHEY, CDR2 SVGEGT, per germline. The CDR3 here is CASSYQGAGPGELFF. DNA for the CDR3: TGTGCCAGCAGCTATCAGGGGGCGGGACCCGGGGAGCTGTTTTTT.